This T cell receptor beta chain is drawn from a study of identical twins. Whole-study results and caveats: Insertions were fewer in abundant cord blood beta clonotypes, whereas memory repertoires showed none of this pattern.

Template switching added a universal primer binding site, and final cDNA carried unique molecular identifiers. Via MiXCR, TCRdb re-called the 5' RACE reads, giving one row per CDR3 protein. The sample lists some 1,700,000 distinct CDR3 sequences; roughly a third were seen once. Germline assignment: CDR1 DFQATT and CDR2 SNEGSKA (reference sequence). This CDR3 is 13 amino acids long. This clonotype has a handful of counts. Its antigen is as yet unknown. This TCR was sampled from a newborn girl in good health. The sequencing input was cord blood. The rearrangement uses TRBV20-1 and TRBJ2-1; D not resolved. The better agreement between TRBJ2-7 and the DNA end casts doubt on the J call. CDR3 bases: TGCAGTGGGAGCGCTGTTAGCTACAATGAGCAGTACTTC. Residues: CSGSAVSYNEQYF.